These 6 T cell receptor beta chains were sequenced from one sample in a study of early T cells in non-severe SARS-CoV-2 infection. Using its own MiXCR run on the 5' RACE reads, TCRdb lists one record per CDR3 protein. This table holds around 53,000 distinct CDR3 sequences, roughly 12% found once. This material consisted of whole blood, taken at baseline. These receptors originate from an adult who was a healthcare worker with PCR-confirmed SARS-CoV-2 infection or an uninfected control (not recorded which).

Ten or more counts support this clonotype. DNA of the CDR3: TGCAGTGCCCCTGGGGGAGGGAGGCAAGAGACCCAGTACTTC. Protein sequence: CSAPGGGRQETQYF. The chain couples TRBV20-1 to TRBJ2-5; TRBD2 matches 7 bases. J lost 2 bases, V lost 6 bases, and 9 bases had no gene match. Germline V gives CDR1 DFQATT, CDR2 SNEGSKA (reference sequence). The CDR3 totals 14 residues.

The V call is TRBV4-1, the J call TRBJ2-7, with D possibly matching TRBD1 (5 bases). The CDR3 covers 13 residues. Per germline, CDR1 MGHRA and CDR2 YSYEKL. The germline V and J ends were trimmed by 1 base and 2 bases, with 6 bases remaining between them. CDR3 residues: CASSQVTAYEQYF. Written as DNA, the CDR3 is TGCGCCAGCAGCCAAGTGACAGCCTACGAGCAGTACTTC.

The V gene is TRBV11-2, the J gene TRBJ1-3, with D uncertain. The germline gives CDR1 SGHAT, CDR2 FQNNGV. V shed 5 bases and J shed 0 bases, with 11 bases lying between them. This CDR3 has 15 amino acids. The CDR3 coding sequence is TGTGCCAGCAGCCTAGGGAGTATCTCTGGAAACACCATATATTTT. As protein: CASSLGSISGNTIYF.

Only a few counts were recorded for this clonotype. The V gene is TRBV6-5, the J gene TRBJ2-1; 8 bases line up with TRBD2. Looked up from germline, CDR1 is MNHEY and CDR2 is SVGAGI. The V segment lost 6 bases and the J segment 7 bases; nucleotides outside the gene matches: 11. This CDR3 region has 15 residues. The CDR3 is CASSSNGLAANEQFF. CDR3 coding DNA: TGTGCCAGCAGCTCAAACGGACTAGCTGCTAATGAGCAGTTCTTC.

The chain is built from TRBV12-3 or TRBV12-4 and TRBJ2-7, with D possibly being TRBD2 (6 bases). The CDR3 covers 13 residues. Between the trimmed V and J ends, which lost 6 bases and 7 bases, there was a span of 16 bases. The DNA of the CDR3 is TGTGCCAGCAGCCTGGGAGGATTACGGGAGCAGTACTTC. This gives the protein CASSLGGLREQYF.

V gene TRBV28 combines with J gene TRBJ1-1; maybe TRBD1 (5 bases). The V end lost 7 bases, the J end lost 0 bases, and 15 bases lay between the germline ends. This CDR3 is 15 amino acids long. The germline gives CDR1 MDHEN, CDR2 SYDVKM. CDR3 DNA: TGTGCCAGCACCCCCTGGGGCAGAATGAACACTGAAGCTTTCTTT. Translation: CASTPWGRMNTEAFF.